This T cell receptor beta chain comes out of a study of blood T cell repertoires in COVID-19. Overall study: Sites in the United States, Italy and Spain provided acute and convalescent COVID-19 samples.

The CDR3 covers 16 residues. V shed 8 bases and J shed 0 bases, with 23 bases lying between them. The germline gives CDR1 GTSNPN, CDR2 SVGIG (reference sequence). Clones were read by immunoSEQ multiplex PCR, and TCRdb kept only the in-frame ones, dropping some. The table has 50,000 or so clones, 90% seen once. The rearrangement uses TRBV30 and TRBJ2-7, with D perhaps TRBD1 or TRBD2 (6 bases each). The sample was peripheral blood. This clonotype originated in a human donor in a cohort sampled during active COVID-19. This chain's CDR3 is CAGTALRQGNSYEQYF. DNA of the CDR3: TGTGCCGGGACTGCACTTCGCCAGGGGAACTCCTACGAGCAGTACTTC.